The clone carrying this T cell receptor beta chain was found many times. V lost 1 base, J lost 0 bases, and 11 bases lay in between. CDR1 is SNHLY and CDR2 is FYNNEI in the germline V gene. CDR3 length equals 16 residues. The data derive from a study of T cells after yellow fever vaccination. A single record per CDR3 protein comes from TCRdb applying MiXCR to the 5' RACE reads. The repertoire holds under 90,000 distinct CDR3 sequences, with approximately 7% as singletons. The TCR comes from a man younger than 35 who received the YFV17D yellow fever vaccine. The chain carries TRBV2 and TRBJ2-3, with D maybe TRBD2 (6 bases). The material was CD8+ T cells sorted from PBMCs, obtained roughly 46 days after the first yellow fever vaccination. The CDR3 here is CASSEGRGSSTDTQYF. CDR3 nucleotides: TGTGCCAGCAGTGAAGGACGGGGGTCAAGCACAGATACGCAGTATTTT. The whole variable domain, filled in from reference TRBV2 and TRBJ2-3, reads EPEVTQTPSHQVTQMGQEVILRCVPISNHLYFYWYRQILGQKVEFLVSFYNNEISEKSEIFDDQFSVERPDGSNFTLKIRSTKLEDSAMYFCASSEGRGSSTDTQYFGPGTRLTVL.